The sequence of this T cell receptor (beta chain) was determined in a study of T cell repertoires in cytomegalovirus infection. Study in general: Recently identified HLA-C-restricted and well-studied HLA-B-restricted CMV epitopes were used. From public TCR beta signatures came an indication of both CMV infection and matching HLA type. Overall study findings and caveats: Dominating the ex vivo response were TCR beta clonotypes that were CMV-specific and HLA-C-restricted.

From the reads, TCRdb called clonotypes with MiXCR, one entry per CDR3 protein. The sample yields about 340,000 distinct CDR3 sequences, about 29% seen once. Trimming at V came to 5 bases and at J to 2 bases, leaving 3 bases not matched to a gene. The CDR3 loop spans 14 amino acids. The germline V gene has CDR1 MDHEN and CDR2 SYDVKM. As to this clonotype: Its target is unknown.

This sequence joins TRBV28 and TRBJ2-7; 10 bases map to TRBD2. The source was cultured PBMCs, collected from culture after CMV antigen stimulation. The sequence was obtained from a human donor in good health (CMV status not recorded). Some clones in this sample may be carry-over from other donors' samples. CDR3 in amino acids: CASSQGLATYEQYF. The CDR3 region has the DNA TGTGCCAGCAGTCAGGGACTAGCGACCTACGAGCAGTACTTC.